One and the same sample provided the 8 T cell receptor beta chains below, sequenced in a study of shared clonotypes between healthy human individuals. Clones were sequenced by immunoSEQ multiplex PCR, and TCRdb holds only the in-frame ones, with some missing. This sample has around 2,000,000 clones, with roughly 95% found just once. Material: naive CD4+ T cells sorted from blood. Noted subset: CD45RA+ positively selected. The receptor set was obtained from a man aged 18 to 30 in good health.

A note on this clone: Other nucleotide sequences in the sample specify the same CDR3. The chain is built from TRBV20-1 and TRBJ1-2; no clear D. The CDR3 runs 11 residues. V was clipped by 0 bases and J by 4 bases, with 3 bases between them. CDR1 DFQATT and CDR2 SNEGSKA come from the germline V gene (reference sequence). CDR3 sequence reads: CSARDGYGYTF. In DNA, the CDR3 is TGCAGTGCTAGAGACGGCTATGGCTACACCTTC.

The J gene is TRBJ2-1, the V gene TRBV5-1; 10 nucleotides agree with TRBD1. After removal of 3 bases from V and 8 bases from J, the junction contained 8 bases not matched to a gene. There are 15 residues in the CDR3. The germline gives CDR1 SGHRS, CDR2 YFSETQ. CDR3 in DNA: TGCGCCAGCAGCTCCGGGACAGGGGTTTACCATGAGCAGTTCTTC. Its translation: CASSSGTGVYHEQFF. Variable domain in full (rest from reference TRBV5-1 and TRBJ2-1): KAGVTQTPRYLIKTRGQQVTLSCSPISGHRSVSWYQQTPGQGLQFLFEYFSETQRNKGNFPGRFSGRQFSNSRSEMNVSTLELGDSALYLCASSSGTGVYHEQFFGPGTRLTVL.

The gene calls are TRBV27 and TRBJ1-1; D gene uncertain. V lost 3 bases and J lost 5, with 16 bases in between. Germline assignment: CDR1 MNHEY and CDR2 SMNVEV (reference sequence). This CDR3 is built from 15 residues. Here the CDR3 reads CASSLTGPRGTEAFF. The CDR3 DNA follows: TGTGCCAGCAGTTTGACGGGCCCTAGAGGGACTGAAGCTTTCTTT.

This chain links TRBV10-1 with TRBJ1-3; perhaps TRBD1 as D (5 bases). V shed 5 bases and J shed 0 bases, with 14 bases lying between them. CDR1 is WNHNN, CDR2 SYGVQD, per germline (reference sequence). This CDR3 has 16 amino acids. CDR3 nucleotides: TGCGCCAGCAGTCCTCCAGACAGTAGCTCTGGAAACACCATATATTTT. Its translation: CASSPPDSSSGNTIYF.

Here the CDR3 DNA reads TGTGCCAGCAGCTTATATCCCAACACAGATACGCAGTATTTT. Translating it yields CASSLYPNTDTQYF. The chain has TRBV6-6 and TRBJ2-3; D remains unclear. V was trimmed by 6 bases and J by 2 bases, leaving 12 bases between them. The CDR3 has 14 residues. Germline assignment: CDR1 MNHNY and CDR2 SVGAGI (reference sequence).

A remark on this clone: Other DNA sequences in this specimen translate into the identical CDR3. J is TRBJ2-7 and V is TRBV7-2; no reliable D call. The V end lost 5 bases, the J end lost 0 bases, and 5 bases lay between the germline ends. CDR1 is SGHTA, CDR2 FQGNSA, per germline. The length of the CDR3 is 12 residues. The CDR3 here is CASSRTSYEQYF. CDR3 DNA sequence: TGTGCCAGCAGCCGGACCTCCTACGAGCAGTACTTC.

The chain carries TRBV18 and TRBJ2-2; a possible D gene is TRBD2 (6 bases). The germline V gene has CDR1 KGHSH and CDR2 LQKENI. Trimming cost V 2 bases and J 7 bases, with 14 bases left between them. This CDR3 is built from 15 residues. The CDR3 sequence: CASSPEGGQGGELFF. The CDR3 DNA follows: TGTGCCAGCTCACCAGAAGGAGGGCAGGGCGGGGAGCTGTTTTTT.

The rearrangement links TRBV5-4 to TRBJ2-7; a weak D match, TRBD1 (5 bases). V lost 4 bases and J lost 6, with 20 bases in between. In germline, CDR1 is SGHNT, CDR2 YYREEE (reference sequence). The CDR3 length is 15 residues. CDR3 loop: CASSPKGQENPEQYF. The DNA for the CDR3 is TGTGCCAGCAGCCCAAAGGGGCAGGAAAATCCCGAGCAGTACTTC.